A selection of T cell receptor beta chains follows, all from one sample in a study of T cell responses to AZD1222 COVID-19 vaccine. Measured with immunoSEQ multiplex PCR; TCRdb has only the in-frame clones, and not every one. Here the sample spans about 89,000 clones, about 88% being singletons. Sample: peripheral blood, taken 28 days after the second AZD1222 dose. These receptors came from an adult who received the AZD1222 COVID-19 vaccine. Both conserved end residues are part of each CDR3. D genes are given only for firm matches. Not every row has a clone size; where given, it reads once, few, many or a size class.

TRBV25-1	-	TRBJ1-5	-	CASSEHNQPQHF	TGTGCCAGCAGTGAACACAATCAGCCCCAGCATTTT
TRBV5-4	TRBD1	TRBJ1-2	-	CASSSRGQGSARDTF	TGTGCCAGCAGCTCGCGGGGACAGGGGTCGGCTCGTGACACCTTC
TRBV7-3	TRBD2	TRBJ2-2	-	CASSLIAGVPTGELFF	TGTGCCAGCAGCCTCATAGCGGGGGTACCTACCGGGGAGCTGTTTTTT
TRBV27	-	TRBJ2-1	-	CASSSEGGFFTEQFF	TGTGCCAGCAGTTCTGAGGGGGGGTTTTTTACTGAGCAGTTCTTC
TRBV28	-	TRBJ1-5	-	CASSSVSNQPQHF	TGTGCCAGCAGTTCTGTGAGCAATCAGCCCCAGCATTTT
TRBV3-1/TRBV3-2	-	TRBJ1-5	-	CASSQDRSNQPQHF	TGTGCCAGCAGCCAAGACAGGAGCAATCAGCCCCAGCATTTT
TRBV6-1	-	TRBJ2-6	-	CASSALRQSGANVLTF	TGTGCCAGCAGTGCACTTAGACAGTCTGGGGCCAACGTCCTGACTTTC
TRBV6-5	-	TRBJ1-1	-	CASSQTGRGAEAFF	TGTGCCAGCAGCCAAACAGGGAGGGGCGCTGAAGCTTTCTTT
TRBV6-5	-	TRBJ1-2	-	CASSYSGTANYGYTF	TGTGCCAGCAGTTACTCCGGGACCGCTAACTATGGCTACACCTTC
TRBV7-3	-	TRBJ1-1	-	CASSLYHSSYTEAFF	TGTGCCAGCAGCTTATACCACAGCTCCTACACTGAAGCTTTCTTT
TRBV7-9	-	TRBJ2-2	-	CASSPISSRTATGELFF	TGTGCCAGCAGCCCGATCTCGTCCAGGACAGCAACCGGGGAGCTGTTTTTT
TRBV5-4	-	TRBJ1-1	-	CASSLGQVLNTEAFF	TGTGCCAGCAGCTTGGGACAGGTTTTGAACACTGAAGCTTTCTTT
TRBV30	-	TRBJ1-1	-	CAWSPTTEAFF	TGTGCCTGGAGTCCGACGACCGAAGCTTTCTTT
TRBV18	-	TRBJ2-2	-	CASSPRIGGNTGELFF	TGTGCCAGCTCACCACGGATCGGAGGGAACACCGGGGAGCTGTTTTTT
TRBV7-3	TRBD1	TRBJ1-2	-	CASSPDRDARYGYTF	TGTGCCAGCAGCCCTGACAGGGATGCGCGGTATGGCTACACCTTC
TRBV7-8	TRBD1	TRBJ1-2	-	CASSPKRWTGLGYGYTF	TGTGCCAGCAGCCCTAAACGATGGACAGGTCTGGGCTATGGCTACACCTTC
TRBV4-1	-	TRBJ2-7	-	CASSQDRAGPGRGSYEQYF	TGCGCCAGCAGCCAAGATAGGGCAGGACCAGGCCGCGGCTCCTACGAGCAGTACTTC
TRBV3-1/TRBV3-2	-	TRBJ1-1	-	CASSQDPKPSEAFF	TGTGCCAGCAGCCAAGATCCGAAGCCGTCTGAAGCTTTCTTT
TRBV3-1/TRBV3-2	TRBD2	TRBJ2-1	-	CASSQLAANEQFF	TGTGCCAGCAGCCAACTAGCGGCTAATGAGCAGTTCTTC
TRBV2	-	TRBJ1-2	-	CASSVQEVGYTF	TGTGCCAGCAGTGTGCAGGAGGTTGGCTACACCTTC
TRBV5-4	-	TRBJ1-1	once	CASSLIRGGNTEAFF	TGTGCCAGCAGCTTGATCCGAGGGGGGAACACTGAAGCTTTCTTT
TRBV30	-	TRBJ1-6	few	CACRTGSYNSPLHF	TGTGCCTGTCGGACGGGGTCCTATAATTCACCCCTCCACTTT
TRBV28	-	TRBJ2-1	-	CASSSRSISSYNEQFF	TGTGCCAGCAGTTCCCGATCTATAAGCTCCTACAATGAGCAGTTCTTC
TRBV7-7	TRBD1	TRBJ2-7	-	CASDRQGSSYEQYF	TGTGCCAGCGACAGACAGGGGAGCTCCTACGAGCAGTACTTC
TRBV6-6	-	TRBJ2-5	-	CASKALGTPKETQYF	TGTGCCAGCAAAGCCCTCGGGACCCCTAAAGAGACCCAGTACTTC
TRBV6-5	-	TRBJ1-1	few	CASSYSGAAFF	TGTGCCAGCAGTTACTCGGGGGCGGCTTTCTTT
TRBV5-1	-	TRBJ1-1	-	CASSLGLANTEAFF	TGCGCCAGCAGCTTGGGGCTGGCGAACACTGAAGCTTTCTTT
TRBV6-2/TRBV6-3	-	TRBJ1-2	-	CASSYSGPSYGYTF	TGTGCCAGCAGTTACAGTGGACCTTCCTATGGCTACACCTTC
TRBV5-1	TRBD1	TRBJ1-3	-	CASRLGQTPSGNTIYF	TGCGCCAGCAGATTGGGACAGACTCCCTCTGGAAACACCATATATTTT